This TCR beta chain came from a study of shared clonotypes between healthy human individuals (dated by TCRdb to the early 2020s). About the investigation overall: The cohort included three men and a couple of women between 18 and 49 years of age. Each donor's leukapheresis produced roughly between about 0.9 and 9.5 billion PBMCs. To increase sequencing depth and limit assay-specific biases, different laboratories used diverse techniques to prepare libraries and sequence TCR repertoires. For each donor, CD4 naive and CD4 memory were each run on three plates, CD8 naive on two plates, and CD8 memory on one plate. The study deeply sequenced blood TCR repertoires of about five healthy adults to estimate repertoire size and the extent of clonotype sharing between individuals.

Donors were healthy HIV-negative adults with no recently reported acute infections or vaccinations. Every donor was a Caucasian adult residing in Nashville, Tennessee, USA. Magnetic negative selection was used to enrich CD4+ T cells, after which naive cells were positively selected on CD45RA and the negative fraction became the memory subset. After blood collection by leukapheresis, PBMCs were isolated using Ficoll-Histopaque density gradient centrifugation and then cryopreserved in the vapor phase of liquid nitrogen. Analytical flow cytometry was used to check the purity and quantity of every magnetically sorted T cell population. Genomic DNA was isolated from each sorted fraction and quantified by UV absorbance on a Nanodrop 2000c. Details on this clone: Its antigen specificity is not known. It has no much larger one-base neighbor in the sample; base qualities were not kept. This sample also contains other DNA sequences that code for the same CDR3.

CDR1 and CDR2, looked up from the germline V gene (reference sequence), are LNHNV and YYDKDF. V is cut by 6 bases and J by 2 bases, and the space between the germline ends is 7 bases. There are 12 amino acids in the CDR3, from cysteine to phenylalanine inclusive. Solely the CDR3 DNA is kept, with 36 bases framed from the first base. TCR CDR3 regions were amplified from genomic DNA by multiplex PCR using the deep immunoSEQ assay. For each cell subset, the extracted genomic DNA was distributed evenly across all wells of several immunoSEQ 96-well plates, and each plate served as one replicate. Each replicate PCR for sorted subsets received around 0.2 ug genomic DNA, equal to 30,000 or so T cell genomes. Purified libraries were quantified with a Qubit 3.0 fluorometer, sized on a Bioanalyzer 2100, and re-quantified with the KAPA Library Quantification kit. Every immunoSEQ 96-well plate was sequenced on a separate single-read 150-cycle Illumina NextSeq 550 flow cell. On the study's bioinformatics: Because the immunoSEQ output included only junctional sequences and no quality scores, the filtering could not be the same as the filtering used for full-length reads. To assign V/J genes and CDR3, sequences were annotated using PyIR, a Python wrapper for IgBLAST v1.9, with IMGT germline references. Reads were filtered out if the reads had weak V/J assignments (E-value above 1e-6), no CDR3, stop codons, out-of-frame junctions, or ambiguous translated residues. V3J clonotypes were defined as sequences sharing an identical inferred V gene, J gene, and CDR3 amino acid sequence. Percentage overlap between repertoires was calculated by dividing the number of shared unique clonotypes by the size of the smaller repertoire. Richness of each repertoire was evaluated using RTK rarefaction, the Chao1 estimator, and Recon v2.1 estimates of unobserved clonotypes. Generation probabilities for all TCRbeta clonotypes obtained by the gDNA method from four donors were computed using OLGA. TCRdb took this table from immuneACCESS and kept in-frame rearrangements with V and J called. Such tables lack part of the clones; where checked against another copy, unresolved V genes explain under half of the gap, and the rest is unexplained. The V and J calls and clone size are taken from that table; D and trimming were inferred from the DNA. This sample holds 2.3 million or so clones; 93% were observed only once. 0.39% of the sample is in the top ten clones.

Study-wide conclusions, independent of this receptor: Based on pairwise subsampling, the degree of clonotype sharing among donors was expected to be affected by sequencing depth. Naive subsets generally had larger estimated clonotype richness than memory subsets. Sampling was restricted to blood, and TCR repertoires in tissue are likely to differ from TCR repertoires in blood. Compared with non-shared clonotypes, the clonotypes found in all four sorted-subset donors had higher generation probabilities. Sharing across several donors was observed for about 5% of naive CD4, about 4% of naive CD8, about 2.5% of memory CD4, and about 0.4% of memory CD8 clonotypes. The genetic and exposure-history diversity represented was limited by the small number of donors. Incomplete sequencing was indicated by rarefaction of sorted-subset datasets, despite the large sequencing depth.

The sequence came from a man aged 18-30 years in good health. Some clones in this sample may be carry-over from other donors' samples. The chain is made from TRBV15 and TRBJ1-2; TRBD1 is perhaps the D gene, given 5 matching bases. The material sequenced was naive CD4+ T cells from PBMCs. The cell subset or site label of this sample denotes: CD45RA+ positively selected. The bases read TGTGCCACCAGTGGGGCGAACTATGGCTACACCTTC. Its amino acids are CATSGANYGYTF.